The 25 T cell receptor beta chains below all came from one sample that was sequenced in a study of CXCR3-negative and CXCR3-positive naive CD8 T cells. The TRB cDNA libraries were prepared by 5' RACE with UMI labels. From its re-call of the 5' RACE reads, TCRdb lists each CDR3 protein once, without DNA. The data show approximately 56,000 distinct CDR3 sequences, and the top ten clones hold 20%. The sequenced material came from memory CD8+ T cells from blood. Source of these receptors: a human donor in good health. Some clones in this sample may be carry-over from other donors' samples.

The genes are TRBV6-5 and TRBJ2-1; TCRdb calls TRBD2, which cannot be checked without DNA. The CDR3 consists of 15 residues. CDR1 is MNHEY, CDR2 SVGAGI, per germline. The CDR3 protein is CASSGTAGGFHEQFF.

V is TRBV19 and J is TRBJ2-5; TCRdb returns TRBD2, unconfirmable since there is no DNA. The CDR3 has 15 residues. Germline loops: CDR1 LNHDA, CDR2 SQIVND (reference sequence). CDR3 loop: CASREEGTLQETQYF.

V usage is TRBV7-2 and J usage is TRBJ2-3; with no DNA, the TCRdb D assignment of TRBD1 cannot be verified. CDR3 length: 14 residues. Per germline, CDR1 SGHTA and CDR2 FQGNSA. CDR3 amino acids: CASSTLGVPDTQYF.

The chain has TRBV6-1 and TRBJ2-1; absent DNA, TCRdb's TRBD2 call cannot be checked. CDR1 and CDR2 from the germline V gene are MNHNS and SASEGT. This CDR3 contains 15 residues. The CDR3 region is CASSYLAGAYNEQFF.

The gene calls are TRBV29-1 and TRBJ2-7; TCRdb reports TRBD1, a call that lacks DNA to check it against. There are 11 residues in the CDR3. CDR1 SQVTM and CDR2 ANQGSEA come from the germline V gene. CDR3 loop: CSGTGVFEQYF.

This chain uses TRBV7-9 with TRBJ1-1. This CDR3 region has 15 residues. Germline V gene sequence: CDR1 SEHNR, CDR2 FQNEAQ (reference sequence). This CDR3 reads CASSPTLDIITEAFF.

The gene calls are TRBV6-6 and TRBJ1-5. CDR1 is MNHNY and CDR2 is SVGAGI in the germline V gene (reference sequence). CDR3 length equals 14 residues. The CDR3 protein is CASSYWALNQPQHF.

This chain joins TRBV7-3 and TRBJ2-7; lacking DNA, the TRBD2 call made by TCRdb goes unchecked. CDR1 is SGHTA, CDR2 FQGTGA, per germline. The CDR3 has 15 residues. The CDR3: CASSPYLGTSVEQYF.

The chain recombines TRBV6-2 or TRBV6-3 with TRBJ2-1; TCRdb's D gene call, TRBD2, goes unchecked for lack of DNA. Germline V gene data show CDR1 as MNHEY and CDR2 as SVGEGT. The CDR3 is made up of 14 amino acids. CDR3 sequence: CASRRGGEYNEQFF.

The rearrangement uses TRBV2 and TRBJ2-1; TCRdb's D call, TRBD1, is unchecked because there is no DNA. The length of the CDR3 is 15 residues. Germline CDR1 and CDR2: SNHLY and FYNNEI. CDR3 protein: CASSATGGSYNEQFF.

CDR3 sequence reads: CASSQEIWGRNTGELFF. The rearrangement uses TRBV3-1 and TRBJ2-2; TCRdb proposes TRBD1, but this gene call is untestable without DNA. CDR1 and CDR2 from the germline V gene are LGHDT and YNNKEL (reference sequence). The CDR3 is 17 amino acids.

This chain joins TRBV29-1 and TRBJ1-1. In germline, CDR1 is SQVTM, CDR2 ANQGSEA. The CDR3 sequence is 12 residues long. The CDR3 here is CSVDGRNTEAFF.

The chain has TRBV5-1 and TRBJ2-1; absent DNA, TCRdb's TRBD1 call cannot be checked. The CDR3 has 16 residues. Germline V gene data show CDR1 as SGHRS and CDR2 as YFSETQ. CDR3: CASSLVPGLGSNEQFF.

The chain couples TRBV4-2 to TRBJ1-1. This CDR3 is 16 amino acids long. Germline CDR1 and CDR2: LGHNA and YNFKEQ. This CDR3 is CASSQIAYLPDTEAFF.

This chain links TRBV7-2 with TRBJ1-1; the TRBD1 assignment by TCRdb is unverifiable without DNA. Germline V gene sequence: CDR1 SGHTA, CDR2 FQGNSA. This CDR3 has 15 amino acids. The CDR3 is CASSSGNRGNTEAFF. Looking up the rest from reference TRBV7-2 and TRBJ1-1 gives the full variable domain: GAGVSQSPSNKVTEKGKDVELRCDPISGHTALYWYRQSLGQGLEFLIYFQGNSAPDKSGLPSDRFSAERTGGSVSTLTIQRTQQEDSAVYLCASSSGNRGNTEAFFGQGTRLTVV.

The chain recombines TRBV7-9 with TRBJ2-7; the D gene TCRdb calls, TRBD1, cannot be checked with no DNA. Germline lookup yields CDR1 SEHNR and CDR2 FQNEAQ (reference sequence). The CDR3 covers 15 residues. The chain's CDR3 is CASSLVTGDHYEQYF.

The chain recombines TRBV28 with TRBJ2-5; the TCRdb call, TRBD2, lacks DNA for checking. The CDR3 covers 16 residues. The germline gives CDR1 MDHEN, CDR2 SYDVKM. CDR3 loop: CATRPLIFSRQETQYF. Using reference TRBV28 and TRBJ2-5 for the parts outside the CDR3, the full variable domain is DVKVTQSSRYLVKRTGEKVFLECVQDMDHENMFWYRQDPGLGLRLIYFSYDVKMKEKGDIPEGYSVSREKKERFSLILESASTNQTSMYLCATRPLIFSRQETQYFGPGTRLLVL.

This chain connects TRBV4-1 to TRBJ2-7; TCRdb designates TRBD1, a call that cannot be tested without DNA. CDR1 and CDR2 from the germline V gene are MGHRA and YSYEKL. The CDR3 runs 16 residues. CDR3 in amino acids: CASSQDRAVKSYEQYF.

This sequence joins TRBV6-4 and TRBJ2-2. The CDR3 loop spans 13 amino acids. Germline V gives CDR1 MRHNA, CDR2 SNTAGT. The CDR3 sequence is CASSFTATGELFF.

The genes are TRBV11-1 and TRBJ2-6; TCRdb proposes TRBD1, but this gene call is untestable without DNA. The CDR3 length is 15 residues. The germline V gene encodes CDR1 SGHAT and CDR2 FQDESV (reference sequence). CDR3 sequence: CASSDGTGGANVLTF.

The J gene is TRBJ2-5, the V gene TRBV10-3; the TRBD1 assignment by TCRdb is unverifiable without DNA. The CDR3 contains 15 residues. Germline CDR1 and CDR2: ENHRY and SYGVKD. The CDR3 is CAISESRTATETQYF.

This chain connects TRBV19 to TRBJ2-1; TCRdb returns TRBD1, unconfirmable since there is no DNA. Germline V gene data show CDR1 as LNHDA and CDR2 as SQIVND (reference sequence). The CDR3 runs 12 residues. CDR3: CASSIVGGEQFF.

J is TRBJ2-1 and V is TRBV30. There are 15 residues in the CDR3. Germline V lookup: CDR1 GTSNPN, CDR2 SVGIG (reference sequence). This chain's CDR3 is CAWSLAVSSYNEQFF.

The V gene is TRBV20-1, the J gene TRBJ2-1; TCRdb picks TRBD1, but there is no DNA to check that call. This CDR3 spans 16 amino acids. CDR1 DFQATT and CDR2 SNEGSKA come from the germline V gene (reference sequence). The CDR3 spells CSARDGPRDMNNEQFF.

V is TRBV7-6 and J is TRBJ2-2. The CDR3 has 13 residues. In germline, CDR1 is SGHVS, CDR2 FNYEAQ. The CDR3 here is CASSLENTGELFF.